One TCR beta chain is described in this entry. This clone's antigen is unknown. Per-nucleotide qualities are absent, and no much larger clonotype sits a single base away. The immunoSEQ Assay, a bias-controlled multiplex PCR, was used to amplify TCRbeta CDR3 regions from genomic DNA. The study's processing was this. The number of nucleated cells in each sample was estimated by amplification of reference gene primers within the assay. To quantify the absolute abundance of each unique TCRbeta CDR3 rearrangement, sequence reads were collapsed and filtered. For each sample, productive Simpson clonality was calculated as the square root of Simpson's diversity index across productive rearrangements. TCRdb holds this immuneACCESS table with in-frame rearrangements only. Some clones are missing; in checked studies, unresolved V genes explain under half, and the rest has no known cause. That table is the source of V, J and clone size, and D and trimming were worked out from the DNA. Recorded for this sample are 350,000 to 400,000 clones; approximately 90% of them occurred a single time. Together, the top ten hold 0.8% to 0.9% of the sample.

The germline V end is reduced by 5 bases and the J end by 2 bases; junction bases left unmatched: 11. Based on the germline V gene, the CDR1 and CDR2 sequences are SGHTA and FQGNSA. The CDR3 starts with the cysteine, ends with the phenylalanine, and has 18 residues. Only CDR3 DNA is held: 54 bases, read in frame from base 1. Enrolling through a virtual design, the prospective study's participants ranged in age from roughly 18 to 95 years and lived across 24 United States geographic areas. To assign participants to cohorts, the prospective study relied on clinical history that participants themselves reported in a screening survey and a study questionnaire. Exposed participants had been in contact, within 2 weeks of entering the study, with a person who had a PCR-confirmed or clinician-diagnosed case of COVID-19. In the prospective study, mobile phlebotomists collected whole blood, serum and a nasopharyngeal or oropharyngeal swab from each participant. Over a roughly 2-month period, participants in the prospective study had the option of providing additional blood draws and questionnaires. Before DNA extraction, blood samples from the prospective study were shipped at room temperature or frozen.

The data were taken from a study of blood T cell repertoires in COVID-19 (TCRdb year 2020). As for the study more broadly: Collaborator samples came from the United States, Italy and Spain and covered acute and convalescent phases of COVID-19. Subjects who had been exposed to COVID-19, were actively infected with it, or had recovered from it provided the deeply sampled blood TCRbeta repertoires that made up the dataset. The repertoires were released in a freely available public database intended as a resource for research on the immune response to SARS-CoV-2. A de-identified subject ID, COVID-19 status, age in years and sex were almost always included in the sample metadata. Where available, HLA class I and class II types were taken from metadata supplied by the sample provider and were not determined by assay-based typing. The samples were drawn from the first 160 participants of the ongoing ImmuneRACE study and from about 1,200 subjects provided by 6 global collaborators. The prospective study material was composed of cDNA or gDNA derived from T cells, B-cell-depleted T cells, or PBMCs.

Overall study results and their limits: The amount of clinical and demographic metadata varied by source and participant and was provided uncurated.

The receptor was derived from a middle-aged woman who had been exposed to COVID-19. The chain employs TRBV7-2 and TRBJ1-5; 11 middle bases align to TRBD1. Sequences were obtained from PBMCs or T cells enriched from blood (not recorded which). The CDR3 region: CASSRWTGGVGRNQPQHF. The nucleotides read TGTGCCAGCAGCCGTTGGACAGGGGGCGTCGGGCGCAATCAGCCCCAGCATTTT. Here the CDR3 is joined to the reference TRBV7-2 and TRBJ1-5 genes, and the full variable domain is: GAGVSQSPSNKVTEKGKDVELRCDPISGHTALYWYRQSLGQGLEFLIYFQGNSAPDKSGLPSDRFSAERTGGSVSTLTIQRTQQEDSAVYLCASSRWTGGVGRNQPQHFGDGTRLSIL.